This paragraph reports one TCR beta chain. These data originate in a study of Graves' ophthalmopathy and Graves' hyperthyroidism. The authors amplified TCR beta CDR3 regions, and they did so from RNA transcripts for repertoire sequencing. Second-round multiplex PCR followed a first-round RT-PCR using HTBI primers. Each CDR3 protein is one row after TCRdb ran MiXCR on the multiplex PCR reads. This repertoire shows about 500,000 distinct CDR3 sequences, approximately 15% found once; its top ten account for 9.8%. The junction had 17 bases not matched to a gene; V was cut back by 5 bases and J by 11 bases. The CDR3 has 15 residues. Germline-derived CDR1 and CDR2 are SGHTA and FQGNSA.

The chain has TRBV7-2 and TRBJ1-1; 7 bases are shared with TRBD1. The sequence derives from a woman in her twenties or thirties with Graves' ophthalmopathy. Material for sequencing was blood. The CDR3 here is CASSPGTRGSGLAFF. The CDR3 nucleotides read TGTGCCAGCAGCCCGGGGACCAGGGGGAGTGGTTTGGCTTTCTTT.